A selection of T cell receptor beta chains follows, all from one sample in a study of read filtering for tumor transcriptome and immune sequencing. TCRdb called the reads again in MiXCR, with one record for every CDR3 protein. The sample lists approximately 6,500 distinct CDR3 sequences; around 20% were seen once. The sequenced sample consisted of a population of CD138-negative cells sorted from bone marrow. The receptor set was obtained from a donor aged 40 or over with multiple myeloma. CDR3s include the opening cysteine and the closing phenylalanine or tryptophan.

TRBJ2-1 12 TRBV12-3/TRBV12-4 CASSSGGGERFF
TRBJ2-3 14 TRBV5-6 CASSFGQATDTQYF
TRBJ2-7 10 TRBV20-1 CSAGRVEQHF
TRBJ2-1 14 TRBV7-2 CASSLVRAYNEQFF
TRBJ2-1 13 TRBV6-5 CASSYSYDNEQFF
TRBJ1-4 11 TRBV7-8 CASSLNEKLFF
TRBJ2-5 17 TRBV5-1 CASSLGVGQSSQETQYF
TRBJ2-6 16 TRBV4-1 CASSRGGLAGANVLTF
TRBJ2-1 16 TRBV11-2 CASSLRVVARYNEQFF
TRBJ1-6 14 TRBV4-1 CASSQGTGNSPLHF
TRBJ2-1 17 TRBV5-6 CASSLSVTGNSYNEQFF
TRBJ2-3 13 TRBV11-2 CASSLVRGDTQYF
TRBJ2-2 11 TRBV7-9 CASSSIGELFF
TRBJ2-2 15 TRBV7-2 CASSAWRANTGELFF
TRBJ2-2 14 TRBV2 CASRELKKTGELFF
TRBJ2-1 16 TRBV4-3 CASGQVGGSLRDEQFF
TRBJ2-5 16 TRBV6-1 CASSEAPSGTQETQYF